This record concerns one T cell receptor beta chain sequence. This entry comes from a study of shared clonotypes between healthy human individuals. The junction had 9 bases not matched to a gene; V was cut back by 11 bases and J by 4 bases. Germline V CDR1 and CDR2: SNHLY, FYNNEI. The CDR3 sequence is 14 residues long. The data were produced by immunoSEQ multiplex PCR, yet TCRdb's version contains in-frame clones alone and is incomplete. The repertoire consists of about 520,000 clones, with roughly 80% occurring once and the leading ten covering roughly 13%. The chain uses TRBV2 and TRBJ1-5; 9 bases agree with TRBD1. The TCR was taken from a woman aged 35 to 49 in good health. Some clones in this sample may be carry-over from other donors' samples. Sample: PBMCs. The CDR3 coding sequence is TGTGCCGGGACACGGGACAGGGTGAATCAGCCCCAGCATTTT. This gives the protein CAGTRDRVNQPQHF.